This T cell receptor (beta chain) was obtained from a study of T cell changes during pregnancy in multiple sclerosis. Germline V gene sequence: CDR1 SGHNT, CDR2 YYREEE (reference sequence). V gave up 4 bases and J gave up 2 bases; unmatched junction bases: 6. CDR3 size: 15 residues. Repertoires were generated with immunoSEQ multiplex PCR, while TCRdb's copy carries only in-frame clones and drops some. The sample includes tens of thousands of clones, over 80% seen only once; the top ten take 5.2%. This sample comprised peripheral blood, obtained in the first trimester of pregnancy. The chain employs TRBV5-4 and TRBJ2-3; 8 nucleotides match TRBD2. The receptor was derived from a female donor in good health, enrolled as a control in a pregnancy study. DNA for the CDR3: TGTGCCAGCAGCCGTCGGGGGGGGGACACAGATACGCAGTATTTT. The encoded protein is CASSRRGGDTDTQYF. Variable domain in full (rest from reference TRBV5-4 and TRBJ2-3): ETGVTQSPTHLIKTRGQQVTLRCSSQSGHNTVSWYQQALGQGPQFIFQYYREEENGRGNFPPRFSGLQFPNYSSELNVNALELDDSALYLCASSRRGGDTDTQYFGPGTRLTVL.